The table lists the clone carrying this T cell receptor beta chain with a few counts. Antigen: not known. The data were taken from a study of post-analysis software for immune sequencing data. Whole-study context: Secondary progressive, relapsing-remitting and progressive-relapsing multiple sclerosis were among the included disease courses. Whole-study results and caveats: Relative to controls, patients had about five TRBV segments at higher frequency, with TRBV5-6, TRBV5-1 and TRBV20-1 among these. F measure showed strong co-clustering of same-batch samples. Multiple sclerosis was associated with a significant reduction in normalized Chao1 diversity relative to controls.

Presence of unique molecular identifiers characterized the TCR beta cDNA libraries. Once roughly 0.9 to 10 million T cells were used, about half a million cDNA molecules resulted. MiXCR, applied by TCRdb to the PCR reads, yields one record per CDR3 protein. The table has roughly 800,000 distinct CDR3 sequences, less than 35% seen once; the top ten hold more than 0.55%. This CDR3 is built from 16 residues. CDR1 SGHTA and CDR2 FQGNSA come from the germline V gene. V was trimmed by 5 bases and J by 3 bases, leaving 19 bases between them. Specimen: blood. V gene TRBV7-2 combines with J gene TRBJ1-1, with D possibly TRBD1 on 6 matching bases. This TCR was sampled from a girl aged 5-17 years with multiple sclerosis. The CDR3 reads CASSPRGLPRHTEAFF. The CDR3 nucleotides are TGTGCCAGCAGCCCACGGGGGCTCCCCCGGCACACTGAAGCTTTCTTT.